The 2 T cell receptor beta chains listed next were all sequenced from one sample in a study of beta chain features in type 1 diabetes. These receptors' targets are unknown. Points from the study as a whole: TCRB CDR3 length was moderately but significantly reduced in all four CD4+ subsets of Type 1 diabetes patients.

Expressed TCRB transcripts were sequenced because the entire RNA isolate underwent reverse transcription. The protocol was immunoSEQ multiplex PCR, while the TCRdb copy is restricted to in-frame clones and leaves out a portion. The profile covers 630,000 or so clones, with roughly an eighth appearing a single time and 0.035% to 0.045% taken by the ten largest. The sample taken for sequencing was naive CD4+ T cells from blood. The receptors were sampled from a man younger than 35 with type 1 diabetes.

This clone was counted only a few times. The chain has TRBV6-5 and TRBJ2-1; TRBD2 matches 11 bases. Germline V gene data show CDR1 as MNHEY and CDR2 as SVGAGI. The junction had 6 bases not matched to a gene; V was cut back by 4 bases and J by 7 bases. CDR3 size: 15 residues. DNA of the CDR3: TGTGCCAGCAGTTCCCAGGGACTAGCGGTGAATGAGCAGTTCTTC. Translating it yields CASSSQGLAVNEQFF.

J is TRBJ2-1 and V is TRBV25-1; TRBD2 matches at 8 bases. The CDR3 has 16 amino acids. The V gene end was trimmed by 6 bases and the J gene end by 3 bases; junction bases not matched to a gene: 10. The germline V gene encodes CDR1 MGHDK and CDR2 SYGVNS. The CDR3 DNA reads TGTGCCAGCAGCAAAGCCGGGACTAGTAGCTACAATGAGCAGTTCTTC. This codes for CASSKAGTSSYNEQFF. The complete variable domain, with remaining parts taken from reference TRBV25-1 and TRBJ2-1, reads EADIYQTPRYLVIGTGKKITLECSQTMGHDKMYWYQQDPGMELHLIHYSYGVNSTEKGDLSSESTVSRIRTEHFPLTLESARPSHTSQYLCASSKAGTSSYNEQFFGPGTRLTVL.